This passage covers 3 T cell receptor beta chains from one sample sequenced in a study of spatial heterogeneity in lung cancer (dated by TCRdb to about 2019). The intended sense of this specimen's time point label: sample taken at primary tumor resection. Library preparation used 5' RACE. For sequencing, a NextSeq 500 was employed. In-frame beta chains were kept once TCRdb had trimmed the public reads at Q25 with fastp and called clones with MiXCR. CDR3 protein sequences are deduplicated, and each keeps its most common genes and DNA. The table for this sample lists 9,500 or so distinct CDR3 sequences; approximately 8.1% of them were counted only once. The ten largest clones add up to 19% of the sample. These TCRs' antigens remain unknown. Findings and caveats that apply to the study as a whole: The tumor nonsynonymous mutation count correlated with the number of expanded alpha and beta TCRs within the tumor.

Here the sequenced sample was lung tumor tissue, taken at surgery. These receptors were collected from a male donor with early-stage non-small cell lung cancer.

The sample holds many counts of this clonotype. This rearrangement joins TRBV7-2 to TRBJ2-5, with 9 bases lining up with TRBD2. This CDR3 is 15 amino acids long. The trim removed 5 bases at V and 5 bases at J, leaving 9 bases unmatched. Germline loops: CDR1 SGHTA, CDR2 FQGNSA. The CDR3 loop reads CASSPPGGGAETQYF. The CDR3 DNA is TGTGCCAGCAGCCCTCCGGGCGGGGGGGCTGAGACCCAGTACTTC.

The rearrangement joins TRBV3-2 to TRBJ2-1; TRBD1, the table's D call, lacks a check against the DNA. TRBV3-2 constitutes a pseudogene. This CDR3 has 16 residues. The CDR3 region is CASSQSPTDRDNEQFF. The CDR3 DNA reads as TGTGCCAGCAGCCAATCACCTACTGACAGGGACAATGAGCAGTTCTTC.

The chain joins TRBV6-2 or TRBV6-3 to TRBJ1-2; a weak D match, TRBD1 (6 bases). Germline loops: CDR1 MNHEY, CDR2 SVGEGT. V gave up 2 bases and J gave up 7 bases, with 11 bases separating them. The CDR3 is 13 residues long. The CDR3 loop is CASSYETGGGYTF. CDR3 sequence (DNA): TGTGCCAGCAGTTACGAGACAGGTGGTGGCTACACCTTC.